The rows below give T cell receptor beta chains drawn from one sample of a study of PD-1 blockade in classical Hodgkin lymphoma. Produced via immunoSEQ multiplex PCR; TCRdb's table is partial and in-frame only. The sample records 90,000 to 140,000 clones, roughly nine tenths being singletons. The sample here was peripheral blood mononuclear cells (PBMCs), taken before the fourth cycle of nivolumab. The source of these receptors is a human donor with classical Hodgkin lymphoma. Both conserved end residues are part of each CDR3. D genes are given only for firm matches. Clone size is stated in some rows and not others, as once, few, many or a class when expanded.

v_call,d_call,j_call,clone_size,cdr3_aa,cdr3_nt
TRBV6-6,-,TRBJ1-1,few,CASNPIYAGGTEAFF,TGTGCCAGCAATCCCATATATGCAGGCGGGACTGAAGCTTTCTTT
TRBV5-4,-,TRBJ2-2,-,CASSARTVNTGELFF,TGTGCCAGCAGCGCAAGGACTGTGAACACCGGGGAGCTGTTTTTT
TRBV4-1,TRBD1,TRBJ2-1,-,CASSQEGQGSNEQFF,TGCGCCAGCAGCCAAGAGGGACAGGGCAGCAATGAGCAGTTCTTC
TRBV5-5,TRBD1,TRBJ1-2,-,CASSTSLRDSRQRSYGYTF,TGTGCCAGCAGCACGAGTCTTCGGGACAGCCGACAGCGAAGCTATGGCTACACCTTC
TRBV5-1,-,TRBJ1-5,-,CASSKGPQPNQPQHF,TGCGCCAGCAGCAAAGGGCCACAGCCCAATCAGCCCCAGCATTTT
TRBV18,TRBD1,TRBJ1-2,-,CASSPLAGTGQYYGYTF,TGTGCCAGCTCACCACTGGCCGGGACAGGGCAATACTATGGCTACACCTTC
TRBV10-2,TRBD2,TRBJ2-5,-,CASSVLRRSGSLLKTQYF,TGCGCCAGCAGTGTACTTAGAAGGAGCGGGAGTTTATTAAAGACCCAGTACTTC
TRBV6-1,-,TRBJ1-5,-,CASREDISNQPQHF,TGTGCCAGCAGAGAGGACATTAGCAATCAGCCCCAGCATTTT
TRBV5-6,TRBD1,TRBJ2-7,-,CASSFRTGYVKEQYF,TGTGCCAGCAGCTTCCGGACAGGGTACGTTAAGGAGCAGTACTTC
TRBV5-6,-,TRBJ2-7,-,CASSPWLLLAGEQYF,TGTGCCAGCAGCCCCTGGCTGTTATTAGCCGGAGAGCAGTACTTC
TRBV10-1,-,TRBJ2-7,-,CASSERDYEQYF,TGCGCCAGCAGTGAAAGGGACTACGAGCAGTACTTC
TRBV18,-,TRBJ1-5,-,CASSGDLRNQPQHF,TGTGCCAGCTCAGGGGACTTGCGCAATCAGCCCCAGCATTTT
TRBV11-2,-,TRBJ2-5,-,CASSLVRGQETQYF,TGTGCCAGCAGCTTAGTCCGAGGACAAGAGACCCAGTACTTC
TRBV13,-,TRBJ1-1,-,CASIYGNTEAFF,TGTGCCAGCATTTACGGGAACACTGAAGCTTTCTTT
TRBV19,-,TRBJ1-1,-,CASSIVRMNTEAFF,TGTGCCAGTAGTATAGTCAGGATGAACACTGAAGCTTTCTTT
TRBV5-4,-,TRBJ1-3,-,CASSPAPTRGNTIYF,TGTGCCAGCAGCCCCGCCCCGACGAGGGGAAACACCATATATTTT
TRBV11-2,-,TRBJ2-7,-,CASSPPGAWGQYF,TGTGCCAGCAGCCCCCCGGGGGCCTGGGGGCAGTACTTC
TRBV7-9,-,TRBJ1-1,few,CASSLVGGLNTEAFF,TGTGCCAGCAGCTTAGTTGGGGGCCTGAACACTGAAGCTTTCTTT
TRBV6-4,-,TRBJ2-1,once,CASSDGGYNEQFF,TGTGCCAGCAGTGACGGCGGATACAATGAGCAGTTCTTC
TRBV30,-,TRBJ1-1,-,CAWRIRQGTMNTEAFF,TGTGCCTGGAGGATCCGGCAGGGGACTATGAACACTGAAGCTTTCTTT
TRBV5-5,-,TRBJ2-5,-,CASSSLTLGETQYF,TGTGCCAGCAGCTCATTGACTCTTGGGGAGACCCAGTACTTC
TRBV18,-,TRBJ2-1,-,CASSPSEEQFF,TGTGCCAGCTCTCCTAGTGAGGAGCAGTTCTTC
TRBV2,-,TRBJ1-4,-,CASRGSRAFEKLFF,TGTGCCAGCAGGGGGTCTCGGGCCTTTGAAAAACTGTTTTTT
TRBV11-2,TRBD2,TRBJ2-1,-,CASSLEAGVGNEQFF,TGTGCCAGCAGCTTAGAAGCGGGAGTGGGCAATGAGCAGTTCTTC
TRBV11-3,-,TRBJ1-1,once,CASSLGGVNTEAFF,TGTGCCAGCAGCTTAGGAGGGGTGAACACTGAAGCTTTCTTT
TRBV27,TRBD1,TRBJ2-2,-,CASSTQTGSTGELFF,TGTGCCAGCAGTACCCAGACAGGGTCCACCGGGGAGCTGTTTTTT
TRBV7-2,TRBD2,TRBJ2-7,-,CASSLVSGRAPYEQYF,TGTGCCAGCAGCTTAGTGAGCGGGAGGGCCCCCTACGAGCAGTACTTC
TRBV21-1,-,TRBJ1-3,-,CASSKGRRGFGNTIYF,TGTGCCAGCAGCAAAGGCAGACGAGGCTTTGGGAACACCATATATTTT
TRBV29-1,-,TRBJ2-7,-,CSVGVSSYEQYF,TGCAGCGTTGGGGTAAGCTCCTACGAGCAGTACTTC
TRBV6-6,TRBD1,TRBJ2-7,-,CASSAWDRGRSYEQYF,TGTGCCAGCAGTGCGTGGGACAGGGGGCGCAGCTACGAGCAGTACTTC
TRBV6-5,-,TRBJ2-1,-,CASSPQRSSYNEQFF,TGTGCCAGCAGCCCCCAACGGTCCTCCTACAATGAGCAGTTCTTC
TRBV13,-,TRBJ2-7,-,CASSAAGTGSYEQYF,TGTGCCAGCAGCGCAGCAGGGACGGGATCCTACGAGCAGTACTTC
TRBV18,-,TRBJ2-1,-,CASSPPGGSYNEQFF,TGTGCCAGCTCACCACCGGGAGGATCCTACAATGAGCAGTTCTTC
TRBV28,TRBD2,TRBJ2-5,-,CASSSPRTSGSETQYF,TGTGCCAGCAGTTCACCGAGGACTAGCGGGAGTGAGACCCAGTACTTC
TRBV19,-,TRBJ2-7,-,CASSGIQGYEQYF,TGTGCCAGTAGTGGAATTCAGGGGTACGAGCAGTACTTC
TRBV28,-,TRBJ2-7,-,CASSRDYEQYF,TGTGCCAGCAGTCGGGACTACGAGCAGTACTTC
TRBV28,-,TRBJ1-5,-,CASSPPQAGNQPQHF,TGTGCCAGCAGTCCCCCCCAGGCCGGCAATCAGCCCCAGCATTTT
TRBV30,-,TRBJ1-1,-,CAWTRWGGSTEAFF,TGTGCCTGGACCCGATGGGGGGGAAGCACTGAAGCTTTCTTT
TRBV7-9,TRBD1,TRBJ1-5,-,CASSGQGMYSNQPQHF,TGTGCCAGCAGCGGACAGGGGATGTATAGCAATCAGCCCCAGCATTTT
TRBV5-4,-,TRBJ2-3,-,CASSWADTQYF,TGTGCCAGCAGCTGGGCAGATACGCAGTATTTT
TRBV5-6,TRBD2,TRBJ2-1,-,CASSFLAGSSYNEQFF,TGTGCCAGCAGCTTTCTAGCGGGAAGCTCCTACAATGAGCAGTTCTTC
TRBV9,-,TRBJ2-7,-,CASSADSYEQYF,TGTGCCAGCAGCGCCGACAGCTACGAGCAGTACTTC
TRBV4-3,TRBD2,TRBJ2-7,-,CASSLGLADYEQYF,TGCGCCAGCAGCCTTGGACTAGCGGACTACGAGCAGTACTTC
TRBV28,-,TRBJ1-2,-,CASSAIYGYTF,TGTGCCAGCAGTGCGATTTATGGCTACACCTTC
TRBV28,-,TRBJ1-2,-,CVLGGHEGYTF,TGTGTTCTCGGAGGGCATGAAGGCTACACCTTC
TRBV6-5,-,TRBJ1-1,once,CATQLSNTEAFF,TGTGCCACCCAGCTCTCTAACACTGAAGCTTTCTTT
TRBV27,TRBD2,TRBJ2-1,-,CASSPTSGAYNEQFF,TGTGCCAGCAGTCCCACTAGCGGTGCGTACAATGAGCAGTTCTTC
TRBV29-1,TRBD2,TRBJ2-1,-,CSVDTVLANEQFF,TGCAGCGTTGATACTGTACTAGCGAATGAGCAGTTCTTC
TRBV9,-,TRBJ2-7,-,CASSATGQSGTYEQYF,TGTGCCAGCAGCGCGACTGGGCAGTCGGGGACCTACGAGCAGTACTTC
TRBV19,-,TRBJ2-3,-,CASSSLSTDTQYF,TGTGCCAGTAGTAGCCTTTCGACAGATACGCAGTATTTT
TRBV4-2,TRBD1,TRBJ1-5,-,CASSQGQGSNQPQHF,TGTGCCAGCAGCCAGGGACAGGGTAGCAATCAGCCCCAGCATTTT
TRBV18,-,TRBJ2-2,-,CASSLGTLNTGELFF,TGTGCCAGCTCCCTCGGGACTCTGAACACCGGGGAGCTGTTTTTT
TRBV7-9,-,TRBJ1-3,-,CASSYPRPRSLSGNTIYF,TGTGCCAGCAGCTATCCAAGACCTAGGTCACTTTCTGGAAACACCATATATTTT
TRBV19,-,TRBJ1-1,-,CASSMGFLSGTEAFF,TGTGCCAGTAGTATGGGGTTTTTGAGTGGGACTGAAGCTTTCTTT
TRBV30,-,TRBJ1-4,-,CAWSVGQPGGEKLFF,TGTGCCTGGAGTGTTGGACAGCCGGGGGGGGAAAAACTGTTTTTT
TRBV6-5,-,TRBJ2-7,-,CASSYDWNEQYF,TGTGCCAGCAGTTACGACTGGAACGAGCAGTACTTC
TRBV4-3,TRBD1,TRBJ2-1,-,CASSPTRTGGYNEQFF,TGCGCCAGCAGCCCTACCCGGACAGGGGGCTACAATGAGCAGTTCTTC
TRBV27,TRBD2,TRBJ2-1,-,CASSLARGRGSEQFF,TGTGCCAGCAGTTTAGCGCGCGGGAGGGGATCTGAGCAGTTCTTC
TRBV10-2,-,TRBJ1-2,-,CASREGGGGGYTF,TGCGCCAGCAGGGAGGGGGGAGGTGGCGGCTACACCTTC